These 26 T cell receptor beta chains were all obtained from the same sample, sequenced in a study of OX40 agonist ivuxolimab in advanced cancers. Profiling relied on immunoSEQ multiplex PCR, and the TCRdb table lists in-frame clones only, not all of them. Here the sample spans under 75,000 clones, 90% to 95% being singletons. The input for sequencing was CD4+ or CD8+ T cells sorted from blood, taken in a trial of the OX40 agonist ivuxolimab. These TCRs come from an adult with an advanced solid tumor such as melanoma, head and neck, liver or kidney cancer.

This chain connects TRBV4-1 to TRBJ2-7; TRBD2 aligns across 7 bases. CDR1 is MGHRA, CDR2 YSYEKL, per germline. V dropped 2 bases and J dropped 4; count of bases not matched to a gene: 11. This CDR3 contains 16 residues. The CDR3: CASSQPLAELPYEQYF. The DNA for the CDR3 is TGCGCCAGCAGCCAACCCCTAGCGGAGCTACCTTACGAGCAGTACTTC.

The rearrangement links TRBV5-1 to TRBJ2-7; unclear D gene. CDR1 and CDR2 from the germline V gene are SGHRS and YFSETQ. V lost 2 bases to trimming and J lost 3 bases, with 12 bases between them. The CDR3 runs 14 residues. The CDR3 nucleotides are TGCGCCAGCAGCTTCTCGAGGTTCGACTACGAGCAGTACTTC. It encodes CASSFSRFDYEQYF.

In the case of this clone: This CDR3 is also generated by other DNA sequences in the sample. The chain combines TRBV11-2 with TRBJ2-5; D not certain. Trimming removed 1 base from V and 5 bases from J, with 2 bases in between. Germline CDR1 reads SGHAT; CDR2 reads FQNNGV. The CDR3 is 11 residues long. CDR3 DNA: TGTGCCAGCAGCTTAGGGGAGACCCAGTACTTC. It specifies CASSLGETQYF.

The sample holds one count of this clone. The V and J genes are TRBV27 and TRBJ2-1; weak D call: TRBD1 (6 bases). The CDR3 extends over 16 amino acids. Trimming pared 2 bases from V and 7 bases from J, leaving 18 bases between. Germline CDR1 reads MNHEY; CDR2 reads SMNVEV (reference sequence). CDR3 residues: CASSLSMLGGRNEQFF. In nucleotides, the CDR3 is TGTGCCAGCAGTTTAAGTATGTTAGGGGGACGGAATGAGCAGTTCTTC.

The V and J genes are TRBV12-5 and TRBJ1-3; D gene uncertain. The CDR3 is made up of 17 amino acids. In germline, CDR1 is LGHNT, CDR2 FRNRAP. Trimming cost V 3 bases and J 4 bases, with 19 bases left between them. CDR3 bases: TGTGCTAGTGGTTTCACCCTCGGTGGGGTCTCCGGAAACACCATATATTTT. It specifies CASGFTLGGVSGNTIYF.

The V gene is TRBV14, the J gene TRBJ2-3; 9 positions agree with TRBD2. The CDR3 runs 17 residues. The V gene end was trimmed by 0 bases and the J gene end by 3 bases; junction bases not matched to a gene: 7. Germline V gene sequence: CDR1 SGHDN, CDR2 FVKESK. CDR3 bases: TGTGCCAGCAGCCAAGATCTAGCGGGGCCCTTTACAGATACGCAGTATTTT. It yields the protein CASSQDLAGPFTDTQYF.

The chain couples TRBV5-1 to TRBJ2-1; 11 bases agree with TRBD2. Germline V gene lookup returns CDR1 SGHRS and CDR2 YFSETQ. The CDR3 consists of 15 residues. V dropped 2 bases and J dropped 2; count of bases not matched to a gene: 0. The CDR3 sequence: CASSFSGGAYNEQFF. The CDR3 bases are TGCGCCAGCAGCTTTAGCGGGGGGGCCTACAATGAGCAGTTCTTC.

The V and J genes are TRBV4-3 and TRBJ2-1; TRBD2 matches at 10 bases. Germline values: CDR1 LGHNA, CDR2 YSLEER. CDR3 length: 17 amino acids. The V gene end was trimmed by 0 bases and the J gene end by 4 bases; junction bases not matched to a gene: 6. CDR3 region: CASSQDHTSGVYNEQFF. For the CDR3, the DNA is TGCGCCAGCAGCCAAGATCACACTAGCGGGGTTTACAATGAGCAGTTCTTC.

This clone was observed a single time. This chain joins TRBV21-1 and TRBJ2-3; the listed D gene, TRBD2, was not tested against the DNA. TRBV21-1 is classified as a pseudogene. The CDR3 covers 15 residues. The DNA for the CDR3 is TGTGCCAGCAGCAAAGGGAGGCGGGGGCGTCATACGCAGTATTTT. Translating gives CASSKGRRGRHTQYF.

A single count supports this clone. The chain joins TRBV19 to TRBJ1-2; D ambiguous. The CDR3 consists of 12 residues. Germline V gives CDR1 LNHDA, CDR2 SQIVND (reference sequence). V was clipped by 6 bases and J by 5 bases, with 10 bases between them. DNA for the CDR3: TGTGCCAGTAGCTCAACCAATTATGGCTACACCTTC. Protein product: CASSSTNYGYTF.

This chain uses TRBV27 with TRBJ2-7, with TRBD1 identical over 7 bases. Germline-derived CDR1 and CDR2 are MNHEY and SMNVEV (reference sequence). This CDR3 contains 15 residues. V shed 5 bases, J shed 2 bases, and the junction held 9 bases outside the gene matches. The chain's CDR3 is CASSDRDSIAYEQYF. CDR3 in DNA: TGTGCCAGCAGTGACCGGGACAGTATCGCCTACGAGCAGTACTTC.

The chain couples TRBV6-6 to TRBJ2-5; 7 bases are shared with TRBD1. Germline V gene lookup returns CDR1 MNHNY and CDR2 SVGAGI (reference sequence). The ends lost 5 bases at V and 5 bases at J; junction bases unmatched: 8. There are 14 residues in the CDR3. As DNA, the CDR3 is TGTGCCAGCAGTATAGACAGGGCTGAGGAGACCCAGTACTTC. The encoded protein is CASSIDRAEETQYF.

The chain couples TRBV6-5 to TRBJ2-7; D is possibly TRBD2 (5 bases). Trimming took 2 bases from V and 6 from J, leaving 11 bases between them. CDR1 is MNHEY and CDR2 is SVGAGI in the germline V gene. The CDR3 runs to 13 residues. The DNA of the CDR3 is TGTGCCAGCAGTTACCAAGTCAGCGGCGAGCAGTACTTC. Translated: CASSYQVSGEQYF.

The gene calls are TRBV11-2 and TRBJ1-1, with D possibly matching TRBD1 (6 bases). V was shortened by 5 bases and J by 5 bases, with 18 bases between the two germline ends. This CDR3 region has 15 residues. The germline gives CDR1 SGHAT, CDR2 FQNNGV. The CDR3 DNA is TGTGCCAGCAGCCTACTACGGGGGGCGCAAACTGAAGCTTTCTTT. It is translated as CASSLLRGAQTEAFF. The variable domain in full, completed from reference TRBV11-2 and TRBJ1-1, reads EAGVAQSPRYKIIEKRQSVAFWCNPISGHATLYWYQQILGQGPKLLIQFQNNGVVDDSQLPKDRFSAERLKGVDSTLKIQPAKLEDSAVYLCASSLLRGAQTEAFFGQGTRLTVV.

V is TRBV2 and J is TRBJ2-5; 10 positions agree with TRBD1. The end of the DNA fits TRBJ2-7 better, so the J call may be wrong. This CDR3 spans 16 amino acids. CDR1 and CDR2 (germline): SNHLY, FYNNEI. The CDR3 loop is CASSEGPGQGFHEQYF. CDR3 coding DNA: TGTGCCAGCAGTGAAGGTCCGGGACAGGGGTTCCACGAGCAGTACTTC.

V usage is TRBV11-2 and J usage is TRBJ2-3, with D unresolved. Germline V lookup: CDR1 SGHAT, CDR2 FQNNGV. V lost 1 base and J 5 bases, leaving 1 base between the germline ends. The CDR3 runs 11 residues. The CDR3 region has the DNA TGTGCCAGCAGCTTAGGAGATACGCAGTATTTT. Amino acids: CASSLGDTQYF.

This clone occurred once. The chain combines TRBV5-1 with TRBJ2-7; D perhaps matches TRBD2 (7 bases). V was pared by 6 bases and J by 2 bases, with 18 bases between. CDR1 SGHRS and CDR2 YFSETQ come from the germline V gene. The CDR3 is 15 residues long. The CDR3 nucleotides read TGCGCCAGCACCTTCGGGGCGGGGGCAACCTACGAGCAGTACTTC. Its translation: CASTFGAGATYEQYF.

The chain has TRBV4-3 and TRBJ2-1; the match to TRBD2 covers 7 bases. V shed 0 bases and J 5 bases; nucleotides not matched to a gene: 13. The CDR3 covers 18 residues. Germline V gene lookup returns CDR1 LGHNA and CDR2 YSLEER. The CDR3 DNA reads TGCGCCAGCAGCCAAGATTGGGTGTGGCTAGCGGAGGACAATGAGCAGTTCTTC. Translated, it gives CASSQDWVWLAEDNEQFF.

DNA of the CDR3: TGTGCCAGCAGCCTGACAGGGCTGAACACTGAAGCTTTCTTT. Translation gives CASSLTGLNTEAFF. The J gene is TRBJ1-1, the V gene TRBV13; TRBD1 aligns across 7 bases. CDR3 length: 14 amino acids. CDR1 and CDR2 (germline): PRHDT, FYEKMQ (reference sequence). The trim removed 5 bases at V and 0 bases at J, leaving 3 bases unmatched.

The gene calls are TRBV5-1 and TRBJ2-7; 7 bases map to TRBD1. The V gene's germline CDR1 is SGHRS and CDR2 YFSETQ. V trimming: 4 bases; J trimming: 1 base; junction bases outside the gene matches: 5. The CDR3 extends over 14 amino acids. The CDR3, as DNA: TGCGCCAGCAGCCCAGGGACAGCTTCCTACGAGCAGTACTTC. Translated, it gives CASSPGTASYEQYF. The full variable domain, in which reference TRBV5-1 and TRBJ2-7 provide the parts outside the CDR3, is KAGVTQTPRYLIKTRGQQVTLSCSPISGHRSVSWYQQTPGQGLQFLFEYFSETQRNKGNFPGRFSGRQFSNSRSEMNVSTLELGDSALYLCASSPGTASYEQYFGPGTRLTVT.

The rearrangement links TRBV9 to TRBJ1-1; 7 bases agree with TRBD1. There are 12 residues in the CDR3. Germline trimming cut 0 bases from V and 7 bases from J; bases unmatched to any gene: 0. In germline, CDR1 is SGDLS, CDR2 YYNGEE. The chain's CDR3 is CASSVGQGEAFF. CDR3 DNA sequence: TGTGCCAGCAGCGTAGGACAGGGTGAAGCTTTCTTT.

V usage is TRBV5-8 and J usage is TRBJ2-7; 9 nucleotides match TRBD2. Per the germline V gene, CDR1 is SGHTS and CDR2 is YDEGEE. There are 15 residues in the CDR3. Germline trimming cut 2 bases from V and 5 bases from J; bases unmatched to any gene: 8. CDR3 region: CASSFRIAGAHEQYF. CDR3 bases: TGTGCCAGCAGCTTTCGAATAGCGGGGGCTCACGAGCAGTACTTC.

The chain links TRBV11-2 to TRBJ2-7, with D perhaps TRBD1 (7 bases). Germline-derived CDR1 and CDR2 are SGHAT and FQNNGV. Deletions cut 7 bases from V and 5 bases from J, with 15 bases between. This CDR3 spans 13 amino acids. The CDR3 DNA reads as TGTGCCAGCACCGCAGGGGGGCTCCACGAGCAGTACTTC. Translating gives CASTAGGLHEQYF. The variable domain in full, with the rest retrieved from reference TRBV11-2 and TRBJ2-7, is EAGVAQSPRYKIIEKRQSVAFWCNPISGHATLYWYQQILGQGPKLLIQFQNNGVVDDSQLPKDRFSAERLKGVDSTLKIQPAKLEDSAVYLCASTAGGLHEQYFGPGTRLTVT.

The CDR3 DNA reads TGTGCCAGCAGCACAAAAGACAGAAACTATGGCTACACCTTC. Its protein product is CASSTKDRNYGYTF. The chain recombines TRBV5-4 with TRBJ1-2; TRBD1 is a possible D gene (5 bases). The CDR3 loop spans 14 amino acids. V dropped 4 bases and J dropped 2 bases, with 12 bases sitting between them. Germline loops: CDR1 SGHNT, CDR2 YYREEE (reference sequence). The full variable domain, completed using reference TRBV5-4 and TRBJ1-2, is ETGVTQSPTHLIKTRGQQVTLRCSSQSGHNTVSWYQQALGQGPQFIFQYYREEENGRGNFPPRFSGLQFPNYSSELNVNALELDDSALYLCASSTKDRNYGYTFGSGTRLTVV.

This clone was picked up one time. The chain recombines TRBV7-2 with TRBJ1-3; weak D call: TRBD1 (5 bases). Trimming took 1 base from V and 7 from J, leaving 11 bases between them. CDR1 is SGHTA, CDR2 FQGNSA, per germline. CDR3 length: 14 amino acids. The CDR3 loop is CASSLGLGENTIYF. For the CDR3, the DNA is TGTGCCAGCAGCTTAGGATTGGGGGAGAACACCATATATTTT.

The chain links TRBV10-3 to TRBJ2-7, with TRBD1 as a possible D gene (5 bases). CDR1 and CDR2 (germline): ENHRY, SYGVKD. V shed 6 bases and J shed 4 bases, with 16 bases lying between them. The CDR3 runs to 14 residues. The CDR3 sequence is CAISNSNRQYEQYF. DNA for the CDR3: TGTGCCATCAGCAACTCTAACAGACAGTACGAGCAGTACTTC.